This T cell receptor (beta chain) emerged from a study of T cells in narcolepsy. Trimming removed 4 bases from V and 4 bases from J; junction bases left unmatched: 7. Germline CDR1 and CDR2: WNHNN and SYGVQD (reference sequence). There are 17 residues in the CDR3. The assay was immunoSEQ multiplex PCR, and TCRdb's table has in-frame clones only and misses some. Among nearly 35,000 clones, more than 65% were seen once, and the ten largest hold around 2%. The study, taken as a whole, reports: Autoreactive clonotypes reportedly recurred in blood of same and different patients, not controls.

Remarks on this clone: The antigen is not known.

The sample consisted of memory (CD45RA-) CD4+ T cells from blood. The sequence derives from a human donor in good health. The V call is TRBV10-1, the J call TRBJ2-3, with TRBD2 matching 14 bases. CDR3 bases: TGCGCCAGCAGTGCCGGGACTAGCGGGAGTCTCTCAGATACGCAGTATTTT. The encoded protein is CASSAGTSGSLSDTQYF.